This T cell receptor beta chain is from a study of blood T cell repertoires in COVID-19. Deletions cut 0 bases from V and 2 bases from J, with 7 bases between. Germline V gives CDR1 SGHTA, CDR2 FQGNSA. The CDR3 has 15 amino acids. Per the original data handling: Amplification of reference gene primers provided the estimated nucleated cell counts. The repertoire was sequenced with immunoSEQ multiplex PCR; TCRdb's copy has only in-frame clones and lacks some. The DNA gave D and trimming, while V, J and clone size come from that table. The data hold fewer than 250,000 clones, with around nine tenths observed a single time.

Sample: PBMCs or T cells enriched from blood (not recorded which). The chain joins TRBV7-2 to TRBJ1-4; the D gene is possibly TRBD1 (5 bases). This TCR came from a woman between 45 and 60 years old with acute COVID-19. CDR3: CASSLAPGTNEKLFF. The CDR3, as DNA: TGTGCCAGCAGCTTAGCACCAGGGACTAATGAAAAACTGTTTTTT.